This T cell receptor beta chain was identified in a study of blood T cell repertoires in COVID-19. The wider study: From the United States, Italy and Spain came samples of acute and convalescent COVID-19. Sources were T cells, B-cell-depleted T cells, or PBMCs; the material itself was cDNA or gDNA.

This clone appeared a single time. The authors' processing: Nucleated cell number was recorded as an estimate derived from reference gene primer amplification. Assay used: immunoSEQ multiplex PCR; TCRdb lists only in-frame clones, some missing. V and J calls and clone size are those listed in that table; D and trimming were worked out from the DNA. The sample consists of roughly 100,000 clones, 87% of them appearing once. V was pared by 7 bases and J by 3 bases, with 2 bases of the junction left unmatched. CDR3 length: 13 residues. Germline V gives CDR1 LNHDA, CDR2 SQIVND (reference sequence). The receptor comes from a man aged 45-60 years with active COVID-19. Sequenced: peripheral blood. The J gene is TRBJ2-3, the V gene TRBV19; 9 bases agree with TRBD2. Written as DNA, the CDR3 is TGTGCCAGTACTAGCGGGGATACAGATACGCAGTATTTT. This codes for CASTSGDTDTQYF.